This T cell receptor beta chain was captured by sequencing in a study of control samples from healthy donors and cancer patients. Libraries were prepared by immunoSEQ multiplex PCR; TCRdb keeps only in-frame clonotypes and omits some of them. The table has 77,000 or so clones, roughly nine tenths seen once; the top ten hold approximately 14%. The source is a young man in good health. Material: blood.

CDR3: CASSLQGAVEETQYF. The CDR3 region has the DNA TGTGCCAGCAGCTTACAGGGGGCGGTGGAAGAGACCCAGTACTTC. The chain carries TRBV5-4 and TRBJ2-5; TRBD1 agrees at 9 bases. CDR3 length equals 15 residues. Germline V gene lookup returns CDR1 SGHNT and CDR2 YYREEE (reference sequence). The V and J ends lost 2 bases and 3 bases, in that order; junction bases with no gene match: 5.